This note documents a single T cell receptor beta chain sequence. This sample was included in a study of memory CD4+ T cells and cytomegalovirus serostatus. Study overall: Of the healthy Belgian adults, 9 were CMV seropositive and 20 to 25 seronegative.

The CDR3 extends over 16 amino acids. Single viable CD3+CD4+CD8-CD45RO+ cells were sorted as the memory CD4+ T cells. TCRdb's table, derived via immunoSEQ multiplex PCR, lists solely in-frame clones and lacks some. The table includes around 45,000 clones, 74% detected once. This TCR was recovered from an adult in good health and CMV-seropositive. The genes are TRBV21-1 and TRBJ1-1; whether TRBD1, the table's D call, matches the DNA was not checked. TRBV21-1 is designated a pseudogene. Sequencing was performed on memory CD4+ T cells from blood. CDR3 loop: CASSKEQGTMNTEAFF. In DNA form, the CDR3 reads TGTGCCAGCAGCAAAGAACAGGGGACCATGAACACTGAAGCTTTCTTT.